The entry that follows covers one T cell receptor beta chain sequence. This entry comes from a study of T cell changes during pregnancy in multiple sclerosis. Clones were read by immunoSEQ multiplex PCR, and TCRdb kept only the in-frame ones, dropping some. The data contain 25,000 to 30,000 clones, nearly 90% of them singletons. Germline V CDR1 and CDR2: LGHNA, YNFKEQ. The trim removed 4 bases at V and 4 bases at J, leaving 12 bases unmatched. The CDR3 extends over 16 amino acids. Sequences were derived from CD4+ T cells from peripheral blood mononuclear cells, sampled in the second trimester of pregnancy. The J gene is TRBJ2-7, the V gene TRBV4-2; 8 bases align to TRBD2. This receptor was identified in a female donor with multiple sclerosis, enrolled in a pregnancy study. CDR3 residues: CASSLPWVAGGYEQYF. In nucleotides, the CDR3 is TGTGCCAGCAGCCTCCCGTGGGTGGCGGGGGGTTACGAGCAGTACTTC.